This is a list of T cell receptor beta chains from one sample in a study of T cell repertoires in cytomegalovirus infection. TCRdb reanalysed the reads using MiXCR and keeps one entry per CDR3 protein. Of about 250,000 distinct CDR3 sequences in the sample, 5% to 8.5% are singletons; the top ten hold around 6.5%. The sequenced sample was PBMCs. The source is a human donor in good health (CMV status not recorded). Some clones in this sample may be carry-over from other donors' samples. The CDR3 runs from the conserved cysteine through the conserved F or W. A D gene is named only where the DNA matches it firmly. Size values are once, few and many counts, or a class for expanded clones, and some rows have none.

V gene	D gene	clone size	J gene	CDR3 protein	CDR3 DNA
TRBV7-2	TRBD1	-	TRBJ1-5	CASSLWGTANQPQHF	TGTGCCAGCAGCTTATGGGGGACAGCAAATCAGCCCCAGCATTTT
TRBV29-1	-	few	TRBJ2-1	CSVDRTGTGYNEQFF	TGCAGCGTTGACCGTACCGGAACAGGGTACAATGAGCAGTTCTTC
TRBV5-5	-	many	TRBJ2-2	CASTFRGNTGELFF	TGTGCCAGCACCTTCAGGGGGAACACCGGGGAGCTGTTTTTT
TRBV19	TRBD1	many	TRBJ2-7	CASSIQSGQGAFFSYEQYF	TGTGCCAGTAGTATCCAGTCTGGTCAGGGGGCCTTCTTTTCCTACGAGCAGTACTTC
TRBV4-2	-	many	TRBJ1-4	CASSQMGDEKLFF	TGTGCCAGCAGCCAAATGGGCGATGAAAAACTGTTTTTT
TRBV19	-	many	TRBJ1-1	CASSSTTGQRGTEAFF	TGTGCCAGTAGTTCAACGACAGGTCAACGGGGCACTGAAGCTTTCTTT
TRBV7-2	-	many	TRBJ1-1	CASSFDPNTNTEAFF	TGTGCCAGCAGCTTCGACCCGAATACGAACACTGAAGCTTTCTTT
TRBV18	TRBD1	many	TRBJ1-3	CASSPQTGDPGNTIYF	TGTGCCAGCTCACCACAGACAGGGGACCCTGGAAACACCATATATTTT
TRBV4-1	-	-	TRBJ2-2	CASSPGETGELFF	TGCGCCAGCAGTCCCGGAGAGACCGGGGAGCTGTTTTTT
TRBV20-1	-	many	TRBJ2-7	CSATSGAWEQYF	TGCAGTGCTACCTCTGGCGCTTGGGAGCAGTACTTC
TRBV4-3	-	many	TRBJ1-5	CASSQVRGESPQHF	TGCGCCAGCAGCCAAGTTCGGGGGGAAAGTCCCCAGCATTTT
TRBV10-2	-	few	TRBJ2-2	CASREGVGFAGELFF	TGCGCCAGCCGGGAAGGGGTTGGGTTTGCCGGGGAGCTGTTTTTT
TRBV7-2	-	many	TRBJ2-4	CASSYRGGRENIQYF	TGTGCCAGCAGCTATAGAGGGGGTCGGGAGAACATTCAGTACTTC
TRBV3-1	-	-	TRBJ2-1	CASTSTGTSNEQFF	TGTGCCAGCACTTCGACCGGGACCTCCAATGAGCAGTTCTTC
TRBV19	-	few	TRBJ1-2	CASSYAPGNYGYTF	TGTGCCAGTAGTTACGCACCGGGCAACTATGGCTACACCTTC
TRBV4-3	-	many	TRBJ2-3	CASSQESGVDTQYF	TGCGCCAGCAGCCAAGAGTCGGGAGTGGATACGCAGTATTTT
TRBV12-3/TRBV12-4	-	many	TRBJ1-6	CASSLGHSTHF	TGTGCCAGCAGTTTAGGCCATAGTACCCACTTT
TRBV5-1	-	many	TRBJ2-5	CASSLGREETQYF	TGCGCCAGCAGCTTGGGGAGAGAAGAGACCCAGTACTTC
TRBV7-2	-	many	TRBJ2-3	CASSSRGSNTDTQYF	TGTGCCAGCAGCTCCCGAGGGTCTAACACAGATACGCAGTATTTT
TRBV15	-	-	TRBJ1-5	CATSRDGGRGLNQPQHF	TGTGCCACCAGCAGAGATGGGGGGAGAGGGCTAAATCAGCCCCAGCATTTT
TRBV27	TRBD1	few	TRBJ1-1	CANSLSRTGDTEAFF	TGTGCCAACAGTTTATCCCGCACAGGGGACACTGAAGCTTTCTTT
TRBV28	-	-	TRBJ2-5	CASSSPEGQETQYF	TGTGCCAGCAGTTCCCCTGAAGGGCAAGAGACCCAGTACTTC
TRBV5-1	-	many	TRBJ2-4	CASSLEASSYIQYF	TGCGCCAGCAGCTTGGAGGCCTCTAGCTACATTCAGTACTTC
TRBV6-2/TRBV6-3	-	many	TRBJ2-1	CASSYGGAEQFF	TGTGCCAGCAGTTACGGGGGGGCTGAGCAGTTCTTC
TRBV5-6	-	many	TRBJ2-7	CASSLWTYEQYF	TGTGCCAGCAGCTTATGGACCTACGAGCAGTACTTC
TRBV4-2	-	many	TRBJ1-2	CASSQGVAGSYGYTF	TGTGCCAGCAGCCAAGGAGTTGCGGGATCATATGGCTACACCTTC
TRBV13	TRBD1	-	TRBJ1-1	CASSPPGQQGEAFF	TGTGCCAGCAGCCCTCCGGGACAGCAAGGGGAAGCTTTCTTT
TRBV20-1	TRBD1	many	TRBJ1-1	CSASSSRDRALWPATEAFF	TGCAGTGCTAGTTCCTCCCGGGACAGGGCCCTCTGGCCGGCCACTGAAGCTTTCTTT
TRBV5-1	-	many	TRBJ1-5	CASSFDPNQPQHF	TGCGCCAGCAGCTTTGATCCGAATCAGCCCCAGCATTTT
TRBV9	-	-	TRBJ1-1	CASSVAGMNTEAFF	TGTGCCAGCAGCGTAGCCGGCATGAACACTGAAGCTTTCTTT
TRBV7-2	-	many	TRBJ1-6	CASSLEGTTSSLHF	TGTGCCAGCAGCTTAGAAGGAACAACGTCATCCCTCCACTTT
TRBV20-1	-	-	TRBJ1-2	CSATVLGNYGYTF	TGCAGTGCTACAGTTTTAGGGAACTATGGCTACACCTTC
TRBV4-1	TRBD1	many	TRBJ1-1	CASSHDPGTAYENTEAFF	TGCGCCAGCAGCCATGACCCCGGGACAGCTTATGAGAACACTGAAGCTTTCTTT
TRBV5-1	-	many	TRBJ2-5	CASSPPGSAGAETQYF	TGCGCCAGCAGCCCACCCGGGTCTGCAGGAGCGGAGACCCAGTACTTC
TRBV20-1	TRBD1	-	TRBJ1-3	CSASTGGAGNTIYF	TGCAGTGCTAGCACAGGGGGCGCGGGAAACACCATATATTTT
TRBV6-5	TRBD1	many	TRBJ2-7	CASSLGTVGSWEQYF	TGTGCCAGCAGTCTTGGGACAGTGGGATCGTGGGAGCAGTACTTC
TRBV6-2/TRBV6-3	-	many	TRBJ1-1	CASSYTYKNTEAFF	TGTGCCAGCAGTTACACATACAAGAACACTGAAGCTTTCTTT
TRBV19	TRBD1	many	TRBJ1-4	CASLPRGQRLNEKLFF	TGTGCCAGCCTGCCGAGGGGACAGCGTCTTAATGAAAAACTGTTTTTT
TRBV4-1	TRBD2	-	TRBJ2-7	CASSQETSGGWYEQYF	TGCGCCAGCAGCCAAGAGACAAGCGGGGGGTGGTACGAGCAGTACTTC
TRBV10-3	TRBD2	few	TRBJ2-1	CAITNIAGGPSNEQFF	TGTGCCATCACCAACATAGCGGGGGGACCCTCCAATGAGCAGTTCTTC
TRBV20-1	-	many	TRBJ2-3	CSAQRTDTQYF	TGCAGTGCTCAGCGCACAGATACGCAGTATTTT
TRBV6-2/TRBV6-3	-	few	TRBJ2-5	CASSLSLGSRQETQYF	TGTGCCAGCAGCCTTTCCCTGGGGTCGCGACAAGAGACCCAGTACTTC
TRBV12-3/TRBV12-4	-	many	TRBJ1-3	CASSLISQGTSGNTIYF	TGTGCCAGCAGTTTAATAAGTCAGGGGACGTCTGGAAACACCATATATTTT
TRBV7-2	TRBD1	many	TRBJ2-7	CASSPTDRGSYEQYF	TGTGCCAGCAGCCCCACGGACAGGGGGTCCTACGAGCAGTACTTC
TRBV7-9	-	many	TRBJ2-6	CASSSRSLRTHKSSGANVLTF	TGTGCCAGCAGCTCCCGTTCTCTAAGGACACATAAAAGCTCTGGGGCCAACGTCCTGACTTTC
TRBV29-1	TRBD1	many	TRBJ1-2	CSVAGGYGYTF	TGCAGCGTCGCAGGGGGCTATGGCTACACCTTC
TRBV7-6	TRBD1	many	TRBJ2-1	CASSMAGTGNEQFF	TGTGCCAGCAGCATGGCTGGGACAGGCAATGAGCAGTTCTTC
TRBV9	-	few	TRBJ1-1	CASRGLSSEAFF	TGTGCCAGCAGGGGACTTTCATCTGAAGCTTTCTTT
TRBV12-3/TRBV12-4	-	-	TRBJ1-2	CASRPTAGNGYTF	TGTGCCAGCAGGCCTACCGCGGGGAATGGCTACACCTTC
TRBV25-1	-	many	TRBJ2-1	CASSGPIEPEQFF	TGTGCCAGCAGTGGCCCCATTGAGCCCGAGCAGTTCTTC
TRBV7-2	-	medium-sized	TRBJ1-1	CASSPIRTEAFF	TGTGCCAGCAGCCCCATCCGAACTGAAGCTTTCTTT
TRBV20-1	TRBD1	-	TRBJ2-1	CSAQSRDRGKDNEQFF	TGCAGTGCTCAGAGCCGCGACAGGGGGAAGGACAATGAGCAGTTCTTC
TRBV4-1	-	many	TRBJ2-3	CASSQETTHRDTQYF	TGCGCCAGCAGCCAAGAGACCACCCATAGAGATACGCAGTATTTT
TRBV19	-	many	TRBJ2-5	CASSIQGRRAGQYF	TGTGCCAGTAGTATTCAGGGGAGAAGGGCCGGCCAGTACTTC
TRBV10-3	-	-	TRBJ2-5	CATSAYPQETQYF	TGTGCCACCTCGGCCTACCCTCAAGAGACCCAGTACTTC